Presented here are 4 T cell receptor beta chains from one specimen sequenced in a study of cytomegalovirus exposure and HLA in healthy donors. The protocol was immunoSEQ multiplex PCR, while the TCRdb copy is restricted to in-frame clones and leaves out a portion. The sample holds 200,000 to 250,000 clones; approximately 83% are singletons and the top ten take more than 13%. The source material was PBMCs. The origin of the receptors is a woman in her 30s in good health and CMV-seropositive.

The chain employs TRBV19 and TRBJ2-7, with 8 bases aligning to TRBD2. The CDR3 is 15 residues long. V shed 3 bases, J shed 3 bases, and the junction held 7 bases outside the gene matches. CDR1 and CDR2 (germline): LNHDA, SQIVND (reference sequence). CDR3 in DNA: TGTGCCAGTAGTATTAACGCGGGAGGCCTCTACGAGCAGTACTTC. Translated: CASSINAGGLYEQYF.

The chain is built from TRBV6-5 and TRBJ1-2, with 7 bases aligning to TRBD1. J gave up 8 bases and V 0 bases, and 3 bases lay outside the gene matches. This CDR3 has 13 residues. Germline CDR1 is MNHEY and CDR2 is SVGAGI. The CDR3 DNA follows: TGTGCCAGCAGTTACTCGTCCAGGGGGGGCTACACCTTC. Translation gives CASSYSSRGGYTF.

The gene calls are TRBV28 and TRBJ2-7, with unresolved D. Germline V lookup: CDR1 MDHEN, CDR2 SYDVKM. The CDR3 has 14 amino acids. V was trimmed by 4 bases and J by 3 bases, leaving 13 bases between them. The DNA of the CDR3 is TGTGCCAGCAGTTCTGTGGTACAGCTCTACGAGCAGTACTTC. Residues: CASSSVVQLYEQYF.

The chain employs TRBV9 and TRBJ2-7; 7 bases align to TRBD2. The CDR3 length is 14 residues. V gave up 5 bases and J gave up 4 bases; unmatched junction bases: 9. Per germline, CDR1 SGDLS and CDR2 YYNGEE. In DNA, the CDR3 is TGTGCCAGCAGTGCCCCCGGGAGGTGGTACGAGCAGTACTTC. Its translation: CASSAPGRWYEQYF.